Here is one TCR beta chain with its context. The germline V gene has CDR1 KGHSY and CDR2 FQNENV. V lost 1 base, J lost 10 bases, and 14 bases lay in between. The CDR3 sequence is 15 residues long. The data stem from a study of blood T cell repertoires in COVID-19. Study-wide context: Both acute and convalescent COVID-19 samples were obtained from the United States, Italy and Spain. PBMCs, B-cell-depleted T cells, or T cells provided the cDNA or gDNA that made up the material.

Per the authors' pipeline: Researchers report that nucleated cell counts were estimated from reference gene primer amplification. TCRdb's copy holds only in-frame clones and misses some; the assay was immunoSEQ multiplex PCR. From that table come the V and J calls and clone size; the DNA was used to work out D and trimming. The sample has 95,000 to 100,000 clones, 85% to 95% seen once. The genes are TRBV16 and TRBJ1-6; D perhaps matches TRBD1 (5 bases). Sample: peripheral blood. This clonotype originated in a man aged 45 to 65 with active COVID-19. CDR3 protein: CASSQFQGSRSPLHF. The CDR3 coding sequence is TGTGCCAGCAGCCAATTCCAGGGATCTAGGTCACCCCTCCACTTT.